One and the same sample provided the 10 T cell receptor beta chains below, sequenced in a study of shared clonotypes between healthy human individuals. Produced via immunoSEQ multiplex PCR; TCRdb's table is partial and in-frame only. The sample has about 470,000 clones, 70% to 80% seen once. Material: PBMCs. Receptor source: a middle-aged woman in good health. Some clones in this sample may be carry-over from other donors' samples.

The chain couples TRBV6-1 to TRBJ2-5, with 14 bases that match TRBD2. The tail of the sequence fits TRBJ2-7 better, so the J call may be wrong. The CDR3 contains 13 residues. Germline V gene data show CDR1 as MNHNS and CDR2 as SASEGT. The CDR3 nucleotides are TGTGCCAGCTCGGGACTAGCGGGAGACGAGCAGTACTTC. Amino acid sequence: CASSGLAGDEQYF.

The rearrangement links TRBV27 to TRBJ2-3; 9 bases line up with TRBD1. The V gene's germline CDR1 is MNHEY and CDR2 SMNVEV (reference sequence). This CDR3 is 15 amino acids long. Losses at the gene ends were 6 bases for V and 6 bases for J; bases not matched to a gene: 10. The CDR3 region has the DNA TGTGCCAGCAGCCGGGGACAGGGCTACCGGGATACGCAGTATTTT. Translating gives CASSRGQGYRDTQYF.

CDR3 in amino acids: CASSPITGETQYF. The DNA for the CDR3 is TGTGCCAGCAGCCCTATCACAGGAGAGACCCAGTACTTC. The chain joins TRBV2 to TRBJ2-5; a weak D match, TRBD1 (5 bases). CDR3 size: 13 residues. Between the trimmed V and J ends, which lost 6 bases and 4 bases, there was a span of 12 bases. Per the germline V gene, CDR1 is SNHLY and CDR2 is FYNNEI.

V is TRBV7-2 and J is TRBJ2-1, with 7 bases identical to TRBD1. There are 13 residues in the CDR3. V lost 7 bases to trimming and J lost 2 bases; unmatched junction nucleotides: 2. Germline CDR1 is SGHTA and CDR2 is FQGNSA. Here the CDR3 reads CASTQGAYNEQFF. CDR3 DNA sequence: TGTGCCAGCACCCAGGGGGCCTACAATGAGCAGTTCTTC.

The chain combines TRBV27 with TRBJ2-2; 8 nucleotides agree with TRBD1. The CDR3 is 16 residues long. V dropped 3 bases and J dropped 5; count of bases not matched to a gene: 8. Germline values: CDR1 MNHEY, CDR2 SMNVEV (reference sequence). CDR3 amino acids: CASSFSWTGSTGELFF. The CDR3 DNA is TGTGCCAGCAGTTTTTCGTGGACAGGGAGTACCGGGGAGCTGTTTTTT.

This chain connects TRBV5-4 to TRBJ2-6; D is uncertain. V was cut by 3 bases and J by 2 bases, with 6 bases left in between. Per the germline V gene, CDR1 is SGHNT and CDR2 is YYREEE (reference sequence). The CDR3 contains 14 residues. The CDR3 DNA reads as TGTGCCAGCAGCTCCAATGCTGGGGCCAACGTCCTGACTTTC. Protein: CASSSNAGANVLTF.

The chain carries TRBV5-1 and TRBJ1-5; possibly TRBD1 for D (6 bases). Between the trimmed V and J ends, which lost 4 bases and 4 bases, there was a span of 21 bases. CDR3 length: 17 amino acids. CDR1 and CDR2 from the germline V gene are SGHRS and YFSETQ. CDR3 nucleotides: TGCGCCAGCAGCCGTACACCAGGGGATTCGAGTAATCAGCCCCAGCATTTT. This codes for CASSRTPGDSSNQPQHF.

The rearrangement uses TRBV18 and TRBJ2-7; TRBD1 matches at 7 bases. In germline, CDR1 is KGHSH, CDR2 LQKENI. CDR3 size: 15 residues. Trimming at V came to 3 bases and at J to 0 bases, leaving 5 bases not matched to a gene. The CDR3, as DNA: TGTGCCAGCTCACCGGGGACAGAGCCCTCCTACGAGCAGTACTTC. It specifies CASSPGTEPSYEQYF.

The V call is TRBV28, the J call TRBJ2-7; 9 bases agree with TRBD2. The germline gives CDR1 MDHEN, CDR2 SYDVKM. The CDR3 is 14 amino acids. V gave up 3 bases and J gave up 5 bases; unmatched junction bases: 5. The CDR3 nucleotides read TGTGCCAGCAGTTTGGTAGCGGGAGTAAACGAGCAGTACTTC. Protein product: CASSLVAGVNEQYF.

The chain combines TRBV18 with TRBJ2-7; D unclear. In germline, CDR1 is KGHSH, CDR2 LQKENI. Trimming shortened V by 5 bases and J by 7 bases, and 12 bases separated the two germline ends. This CDR3 is 12 amino acids long. The CDR3 is CASSEQLDEQYF. The CDR3 DNA is TGTGCCAGCTCAGAACAACTGGATGAGCAGTACTTC.